A single count supports the clone carrying this T cell receptor (beta chain). The sample is drawn from a study of blood T cell repertoires in COVID-19. About the study: The study drew acute and convalescent COVID-19 samples from the United States, Italy and Spain. PBMCs, B-cell-depleted T cells, or T cells provided the cDNA or gDNA that made up the material.

Trimming cost V 4 bases and J 7 bases; bases outside gene matches: 6. The CDR3 runs 13 residues. The germline CDR1 and CDR2 sequences are KGHSH and LQKENI. As processed by the authors: Scientists estimated how many nucleated cells there were by amplifying reference gene primers. The repertoire was sequenced with immunoSEQ multiplex PCR; TCRdb's copy has only in-frame clones and lacks some. V and J calls and clone size follow that table, whereas D and trimming were derived from the DNA. The sample has 80,000 or so clones; 80% to 90% are singletons. This sequence was found in a woman older than 75 with acute or convalescent COVID-19. Sequencing input: peripheral blood. V gene TRBV18 combines with J gene TRBJ1-1, with TRBD1 matching over 7 bases. Here the CDR3 DNA reads TGTGCCAGCTCACGACAGGGTTTGATTGAAGCTTTCTTT. This encodes CASSRQGLIEAFF.